Below, 23 T cell receptor beta chains from the same sample are listed, as sequenced in a study of blood T cell repertoires in COVID-19. Sequencing used immunoSEQ multiplex PCR; TCRdb keeps in-frame clones, though not all of them. This table holds about 89,000 clones, less than 85% found once. Sequencing was carried out using peripheral blood. These receptor sequences come from an elderly woman with acute or convalescent COVID-19.

V is TRBV6-1 and J is TRBJ1-2; D remains unclear. Germline V gives CDR1 MNHNS, CDR2 SASEGT. This CDR3 comprises 13 residues. The germline V and J ends were trimmed by 3 bases and 1 base, with 6 bases remaining between them. The CDR3 region is CASSEGSNYGYTF. CDR3 sequence (DNA): TGTGCCAGCAGTGAGGGCAGTAACTATGGCTACACCTTC.

V is TRBV29-1 and J is TRBJ2-3, with D tentatively TRBD2 (5 bases). The CDR3 runs 12 residues. The ends were cut back, 2 bases at V and 5 bases at J, with 8 bases in the middle. Looked up from germline, CDR1 is SQVTM and CDR2 is ANQGSEA. The CDR3, as DNA: TGCAGCGTTGAATCAAGCGGAGATACGCAGTATTTT. Translated, it gives CSVESSGDTQYF.

The chain links TRBV6-2 or TRBV6-3 to TRBJ2-5; 8 positions agree with TRBD2. The ends lost 5 bases at V and 7 bases at J; junction bases unmatched: 12. From germline, CDR1 is MNHEY and CDR2 SVGEGT. The CDR3 has 15 amino acids. The CDR3, as DNA: TGTGCCAGCAGTCCGCTCTACGGGGGGGCTGGGACCCAGTACTTC. It is translated as CASSPLYGGAGTQYF.

This clone was counted a few times. The chain carries TRBV7-9 and TRBJ1-4; D possibly corresponds to TRBD1 (5 bases). V was cut by 5 bases and J by 0 bases, with 13 bases left in between. The CDR3 length is 16 residues. In germline, CDR1 is SEHNR, CDR2 FQNEAQ (reference sequence). The CDR3 region is CASSTTWGATNEKLFF. The CDR3 nucleotides read TGTGCCAGCAGCACAACCTGGGGGGCAACTAATGAAAAACTGTTTTTT. Full variable domain (outside the CDR3, taken from reference TRBV7-9 and TRBJ1-4): DTGVSQNPRHKITKRGQNVTFRCDPISEHNRLYWYRQTLGQGPEFLTYFQNEAQLEKSRLLSDRFSAERPKGSFSTLEIQRTEQGDSAMYLCASSTTWGATNEKLFFGSGTQLSVL.

V gene TRBV12-2 combines with J gene TRBJ2-4; TRBD2, as called in the table, went unchecked against the DNA. TRBV12-2 is reported as a pseudogene. The CDR3 is 17 residues long. Written as DNA, the CDR3 is TGTGCAAGTCGCTTAGCGGCGGGGTCCGAGGCCAAAAACATTCAGTACTTC. It is translated as CASRLAAGSEAKNIQYF.

The V and J genes are TRBV6-6 and TRBJ2-6; 12 bases agree with TRBD2. J lost 2 bases, V lost 5 bases, and 7 bases had no gene match. This CDR3 has 18 amino acids. Germline lookup yields CDR1 MNHNY and CDR2 SVGAGI (reference sequence). The CDR3 here is CASSPPSGGAPGANVLTF. CDR3 bases: TGTGCCAGCAGTCCCCCTAGCGGGGGGGCTCCTGGGGCCAACGTCCTGACTTTC.

This clone came up once. V and J are TRBV7-9 and TRBJ2-7, with D perhaps TRBD1 (6 bases). Trimming took 0 bases from V and 3 from J, leaving 9 bases between them. Germline CDR1 SEHNR, CDR2 FQNEAQ (reference sequence). The CDR3 has 14 residues. The CDR3 region has the DNA TGTGCCAGCAGCTTAGCGGGGGCCGTCTACGAGCAGTACTTC. It is translated as CASSLAGAVYEQYF.

This clone showed up just once. The V gene is TRBV7-2, the J gene TRBJ2-3; TRBD2 matches at 8 bases. With 4 bases clipped from V and 5 bases from J, the junction kept 8 bases outside the gene matches. The CDR3 consists of 15 residues. In germline, CDR1 is SGHTA, CDR2 FQGNSA. In nucleotides, the CDR3 is TGTGCCAGCAGCTCCGATGGACTAGCTTTAGATACGCAGTATTTT. Its protein product is CASSSDGLALDTQYF.

The gene calls are TRBV29-1 and TRBJ2-1; D may be TRBD1 (5 bases). V lost 4 bases to trimming and J lost 4 bases, with 26 bases between them. Germline V gives CDR1 SQVTM, CDR2 ANQGSEA. The CDR3 has 18 amino acids. CDR3 nucleotides: TGCAGCGTTGGGTATTTAGGGGCCCCGCGACACGCTTACAATGAGCAGTTCTTC. Its translation: CSVGYLGAPRHAYNEQFF.

The chain couples TRBV11-3 to TRBJ2-2; D may be TRBD2 (5 bases). Germline-derived CDR1 and CDR2 are SGHNT and YENEEA. V dropped 6 bases and J dropped 2 bases, with 16 bases sitting between them. The CDR3 has 16 amino acids. As DNA, the CDR3 is TGTGCCAGCAGTCCCCCATTGCCTAGCAACACCGGGGAGCTGTTTTTT. The encoded protein is CASSPPLPSNTGELFF. Looking up the rest from reference TRBV11-3 and TRBJ2-2 gives the full variable domain: EAGVVQSPRYKIIEKKQPVAFWCNPISGHNTLYWYLQNLGQGPELLIRYENEEAVDDSQLPKDRFSAERLKGVDSTLKIQPAELGDSAVYLCASSPPLPSNTGELFFGEGSRLTVL.

The chain carries TRBV4-2 and TRBJ2-1; the match to TRBD2 covers 14 bases. The V and J ends lost 3 bases and 9 bases, in that order; junction bases with no gene match: 4. The CDR3 contains 15 residues. Germline V gives CDR1 LGHNA, CDR2 YNFKEQ. DNA for the CDR3: TGTGCCAGCAGCCATGGACTAGCGGGAGGAGGTGAGCAGTTCTTC. Protein sequence: CASSHGLAGGGEQFF.

The chain couples TRBV11-2 to TRBJ1-6; possible D gene TRBD1, 5 bases. The CDR3 sequence is 13 residues long. From germline, CDR1 is SGHAT and CDR2 FQNNGV. Trimming pared 1 base from V and 13 bases from J, leaving 11 bases between. The CDR3 sequence is CASSLGGWGPLHF. CDR3 sequence (DNA): TGTGCCAGCAGCTTAGGGGGCTGGGGTCCCCTCCACTTT.

V and J are TRBV6-4 and TRBJ2-3; 9 nucleotides line up with TRBD2. V dropped 2 bases and J dropped 2; count of bases not matched to a gene: 5. Germline V gene data show CDR1 as MRHNA and CDR2 as SNTAGT. This CDR3 region has 16 residues. The CDR3 sequence is CASSDTGLAHTDTQYF. As DNA, the CDR3 is TGTGCCAGCAGTGACACTGGACTAGCGCACACAGATACGCAGTATTTT.

This clone was seen a single time. This CDR3 is CASSPRGQGNTIYF. The CDR3 DNA is TGTGCCAGTAGTCCCAGGGGGCAAGGAAACACCATATATTTT. This rearrangement joins TRBV19 to TRBJ1-3; 8 nucleotides align to TRBD1. Germline loops: CDR1 LNHDA, CDR2 SQIVND (reference sequence). There are 14 residues in the CDR3. V was pared by 5 bases and J by 4 bases, with 4 bases of the junction left unmatched. The full variable domain, with the rest looked up from reference TRBV19 and TRBJ1-3, is DGGITQSPKYLFRKEGQNVTLSCEQNLNHDAMYWYRQDPGQGLRLIYYSQIVNDFQKGDIAEGYSVSREKKESFPLTVTSAQKNPTAFYLCASSPRGQGNTIYFGEGSWLTVV.

The chain uses TRBV5-1 and TRBJ1-1; 8 positions agree with TRBD1. Germline assignment: CDR1 SGHRS and CDR2 YFSETQ. Trimming took 3 bases from V and 4 from J; bases not matched to a gene: 14. The CDR3 sequence is 17 residues long. CDR3: CASSSQPPGQAFTEAFF. The CDR3 DNA sequence: TGCGCCAGCAGCTCGCAGCCTCCGGGACAGGCTTTCACTGAAGCTTTCTTT.

V usage is TRBV6-5 and J usage is TRBJ2-1, with TRBD2 identical over 10 bases. Germline CDR1 MNHEY, CDR2 SVGAGI. The length of the CDR3 is 15 residues. The J segment lost 10 bases and the V segment lost 2 bases, leaving 8 bases of the junction unmatched. The CDR3 region has the DNA TGTGCCAGCAGTTACGAAGCGGGAGGGGTGGAGGAGCAGTTCTTC. Translated, it gives CASSYEAGGVEEQFF.

V and J are TRBV10-1 and TRBJ2-7, with TRBD2 matching over 8 bases. This CDR3 has 14 amino acids. Germline V gives CDR1 WNHNN, CDR2 SYGVQD (reference sequence). The ends lost 4 bases at V and 8 bases at J; junction bases unmatched: 10. The CDR3 region has the DNA TGCGCCAGCAGTGCGCCCCTACTAGCGGCTCAGCAGTACTTC. Residues: CASSAPLLAAQQYF.

This clone was detected only once. V gene TRBV5-5 combines with J gene TRBJ2-5, with 14 bases fitting TRBD2. Germline assignment: CDR1 SGHKS and CDR2 YYEKEE (reference sequence). V lost 2 bases to trimming and J lost 1 base; unmatched junction nucleotides: 7. This CDR3 is 18 amino acids long. The CDR3, as DNA: TGTGCCAGCAGCTTTGGGACTAGCGGGAGACCCCCCCAAGAGACCCAGTACTTC. Amino acids: CASSFGTSGRPPQETQYF.

The chain uses TRBV9 and TRBJ2-1, with 11 positions matching TRBD2. J gave up 9 bases and V 2 bases, and 7 bases lay outside the gene matches. Germline V lookup: CDR1 SGDLS, CDR2 YYNGEE. The CDR3 is 15 residues long. CDR3 coding DNA: TGTGCCAGCAGCGTGACTAGCGGGGACGGCGGTGAGCAGTTCTTC. Translating gives CASSVTSGDGGEQFF.

In DNA form, the CDR3 reads TGTGCCAGCATGGACAGGGACTACTACGAGCAGTACTTC. Its protein product is CASMDRDYYEQYF. The chain links TRBV12-3 or TRBV12-4 to TRBJ2-7; D is possibly TRBD1 (8 bases). CDR3 length: 13 residues. V was cut by 7 bases and J by 3 bases, with 13 bases left in between.

V usage is TRBV9 and J usage is TRBJ1-1, with a tentative D call TRBD1 (5 bases). The CDR3 is made up of 16 amino acids. V lost 0 bases and J 4 bases, leaving 16 bases between the germline ends. Germline CDR1 is SGDLS and CDR2 is YYNGEE. Written as DNA, the CDR3 is TGTGCCAGCAGCGTAGATTCCGGGGGTTCAGGCACTGAAGCTTTCTTT. Its protein product is CASSVDSGGSGTEAFF.

The CDR3 loop reads CASRVQGALYNSPLHF. The CDR3 DNA reads TGTGCCAGCAGGGTACAGGGGGCCCTCTATAATTCACCCCTCCACTTT. The chain employs TRBV2 and TRBJ1-6, with 9 bases lining up with TRBD1. J lost 3 bases, V lost 6 bases, and 6 bases had no gene match. The CDR3 runs 16 residues. CDR1 and CDR2 (germline): SNHLY, FYNNEI.

J is TRBJ2-1 and V is TRBV11-3; TRBD2 agrees at 10 bases. This CDR3 contains 19 residues. Losses at the gene ends were 4 bases for V and 5 bases for J; bases not matched to a gene: 17. Per germline, CDR1 SGHNT and CDR2 YENEEA. The CDR3 DNA is TGTGCCAGCAGCTCATACCGTAGCGGGGGGTCGCCTACTGACAATGAGCAGTTCTTC. Translating gives CASSSYRSGGSPTDNEQFF.